This TCR beta chain was captured by sequencing in a study of T cell responses to AZD1222 COVID-19 vaccine. Study-wide background: The analysis combined second doses at about 4 or about 12 weeks.

The CDR3 has 14 amino acids. Per the germline V gene, CDR1 is SGHTA and CDR2 is FQGNSA. The V segment lost 5 bases and the J segment 5 bases; nucleotides outside the gene matches: 8. General study points: Dominant CD4 TCR responses targeted spike regions 160-218 and 743-854.

Repertoires were generated with immunoSEQ multiplex PCR, while TCRdb's copy carries only in-frame clones and drops some. The sample holds 70,000 to 80,000 clones, 75% to 90% seen once. On this clone: The antigen is not known.

The sample in question was peripheral blood, obtained on day 0 of AZD1222 vaccination. The TCR sequence derives from an adult in good health. This chain joins TRBV7-2 and TRBJ2-7; 8 nucleotides match TRBD2. As DNA, the CDR3 is TGTGCCAGCAGCCCCGGACTAGCATACGACGAGCAGTACTTC. Translation gives CASSPGLAYDEQYF.